The present T cell receptor beta chain was sequenced within a study of blood T cell repertoires in COVID-19. The CDR3 contains 16 residues. Trimming shortened V by 1 base and J by 0 bases, and 11 bases separated the two germline ends. CDR1 and CDR2 (germline): MNHNY, SVGAGI (reference sequence). Here immunoSEQ multiplex PCR was the method, and the copy in TCRdb shows in-frame clones only, minus some. Of about 440,000 clones detected, roughly 91% appear once; the ten largest clones hold about 0.6%. Study members were between about 18 and 95 years old and lived in 20 to 30 US regions. Resolution of symptoms, clearance, or two negative PCRs was present in recovered Cohort 3 donors.

The clonotype was recovered from a man between 18 and 35 years old who had recovered from COVID-19. The V call is TRBV6-6, the J call TRBJ2-3; D gene unclear. Input material: PBMCs or T cells enriched from blood (not recorded which). Written as DNA, the CDR3 is TGTGCCAGCAGTTACTTATCTCTCACTAGCACAGATACGCAGTATTTT. Amino acids: CASSYLSLTSTDTQYF.